The 28 T cell receptor beta chains below come from one sample, sequenced in a study of blood T cells in healthy people across ages (dated by TCRdb to between 2014 and 2017). Library method: 5' RACE. Sequencer: Illumina HiSeq 2500. The second PCR ran for roughly 7 to 12 cycles and used a J-beta primer mix along with a sample-barcoded 5' primer. TCRdb itself trimmed the public reads at Q25 with fastp, ran MiXCR and retained productive beta chains. Each entry merges the rows of one CDR3 protein and shows their most common DNA and genes. In this sample the table shows roughly 790,000 distinct CDR3 sequences, around 40% of which occur a single time. Of the sample, less than 25% falls within the top ten clones. Sequencing input: blood. These receptors were collected from a woman aged 55-70 years in good health.

This clonotype was found a few times. The chain recombines TRBV12-3 or TRBV12-4 with TRBJ1-2; D is undetermined. Trimming pared 5 bases from V and 0 bases from J, leaving 13 bases between. CDR3 size: 15 residues. DNA of the CDR3: TGTGCCAGCAGTCCGAGCCTCTCAACTAACTATGGCTACACCTTC. It translates to CASSPSLSTNYGYTF.

This clonotype was seen more than once but under ten times. The chain recombines TRBV10-1 with TRBJ2-7, with 8 bases identical to TRBD1. The CDR3 is 12 residues long. V was clipped by 10 bases and J by 2 bases; unmatched bases: 4. CDR1 is WNHNN, CDR2 SYGVQD, per germline (reference sequence). DNA for the CDR3: TGCGCCACCGGGACAGGACCCTACGAGCAGTACTTC. It yields the protein CATGTGPYEQYF.

Worth noting for this clonotype: Possible read error: a much larger clone is one base away. J is TRBJ2-1 and V is TRBV7-2; D might be TRBD1 (5 bases). Trimming removed 1 base from V and 12 bases from J, with 19 bases in between. Per germline, CDR1 SGHTA and CDR2 FQGNSA. The CDR3 has 15 residues. The CDR3 reads CASSLGGDGSYGQFF. The CDR3 DNA is TGTGCCAGCAGCTTAGGGGGCGACGGTAGTTATGGGCAGTTCTTC.

There are a few counts of this clonotype. V is TRBV21-1 and J is TRBJ2-7; the table names TRBD1, a call not compared with the DNA. TRBV21-1 constitutes a pseudogene. The length of the CDR3 is 14 residues. CDR3 coding DNA: TGTGCCAGCAGCAAAAGGCGCCAGGGCGAAGAGCAGTACTTC. Translating it yields CASSKRRQGEEQYF.

This clonotype has just a few counts. The chain uses TRBV20-1 and TRBJ2-3; TRBD2 matches at 7 bases. Per germline, CDR1 DFQATT and CDR2 SNEGSKA (reference sequence). The CDR3 consists of 17 residues. J gave up 0 bases and V 0 bases, and 9 bases lay outside the gene matches. CDR3: CSARELAVRTSTDTQYF. CDR3 sequence (DNA): TGCAGTGCTAGAGAGCTAGCGGTGAGAACTAGCACAGATACGCAGTATTTT.

The CDR3 reads CASSLRQLQETQYF. CDR3 DNA: TGTGCCAGCAGCTTGAGACAGCTTCAAGAGACCCAGTACTTC. The chain joins TRBV7-9 to TRBJ2-5; the D gene is possibly TRBD1 (5 bases). V was clipped by 3 bases and J by 2 bases, with 10 bases between them. The CDR3 consists of 14 residues. The germline V gene encodes CDR1 SEHNR and CDR2 FQNEAQ (reference sequence).

This clonotype was observed a few times. V gene TRBV20-1 combines with J gene TRBJ2-7; TRBD2 aligns across 10 bases. CDR1 is DFQATT, CDR2 SNEGSKA, per germline (reference sequence). The CDR3 runs 16 residues. Unmatched junction bases numbered 12, after V lost 4 bases and J lost 3 bases. CDR3 in amino acids: CSAISLASGSGYEQYF. CDR3 coding DNA: TGCAGTGCTATAAGCCTGGCTAGCGGGAGCGGCTACGAGCAGTACTTC.

This clonotype was found a few times. This chain links TRBV27 with TRBJ2-4; 7 positions match TRBD2. The tail of the sequence fits TRBJ2-7 better, so the J call may be wrong. The CDR3 contains 15 residues. In germline, CDR1 is MNHEY, CDR2 SMNVEV (reference sequence). The CDR3 DNA is TGTGCCAGCTCCTCCTGGGGGGGGAATGGTTACGAGCAGTACTTC. Amino acid sequence: CASSSWGGNGYEQYF.

The chain carries TRBV18 and TRBJ2-7; D is perhaps TRBD1 (5 bases). Trimming took off 2 bases at V and 3 bases at J, with 11 bases between the two ends. Germline V gene sequence: CDR1 KGHSH, CDR2 LQKENI. CDR3 length: 14 residues. This CDR3 reads CASSPNRSGYEQYF. The CDR3 nucleotides read TGTGCCAGCTCACCAAACAGGTCCGGCTACGAGCAGTACTTC.

V and J are TRBV20-1 and TRBJ2-5; 10 nucleotides align to TRBD2. The end of the DNA aligns better with TRBJ2-7, so the J call may be wrong. The V gene's germline CDR1 is DFQATT and CDR2 SNEGSKA (reference sequence). The CDR3 spans 14 residues. The CDR3 is CSALGLANTYEQYF. CDR3 DNA sequence: TGCAGTGCTTTGGGACTAGCGAATACCTACGAGCAGTACTTC.

CDR3 protein: CAWGAGLQGARKTQYF. CDR3 nucleotides: TGTGCCTGGGGGGCAGGTTTACAGGGGGCGCGTAAGACCCAGTACTTC. The rearrangement joins TRBV30 to TRBJ2-7; 9 bases line up with TRBD1. The J call could be wrong; TRBJ2-5 is a better fit for the DNA end. CDR3 size: 16 residues. From germline, CDR1 is GTSNPN and CDR2 SVGIG (reference sequence).

In its sample, this clonotype was seen a few times. The chain carries TRBV6-2 or TRBV6-3 and TRBJ2-5; no clear D. The CDR3 length is 14 residues. The germline V and J ends were trimmed by 0 bases and 4 bases, with 9 bases remaining between them. Germline CDR1 is MNHEY and CDR2 is SVGEGT. The CDR3: CASSYSGFTETQYF. The DNA for the CDR3 is TGTGCCAGCAGTTACTCGGGCTTTACAGAGACCCAGTACTTC.

For this clonotype: Possible read error: a much larger clone is one base away. The V call is TRBV25-1, the J call TRBJ2-1, with D possibly being TRBD1 or TRBD2 (5 bases each). Germline V gene sequence: CDR1 MGHDK, CDR2 SYGVNS. The CDR3 has 17 amino acids. The CDR3 DNA sequence: TGTGCCAGCAGTGAGCTTCCCGGGCAGGGACGCTACAATGAGCGGTTCTTC. Protein product: CASSELPGQGRYNERFF.

This clonotype occurred many times. This chain links TRBV14 with TRBJ2-1; D unclear. Germline V gene data show CDR1 as SGHDN and CDR2 as FVKESK. The CDR3 is made up of 11 amino acids. Deletions cut 4 bases from V and 7 bases from J, with 5 bases between. The CDR3 spells CASSRRNEQFF. CDR3 nucleotide sequence: TGTGCCAGCAGCCGACGAAATGAGCAGTTCTTC.

In this sample, this clonotype turned up once. The chain uses TRBV6-2 or TRBV6-3 and TRBJ1-5; tentatively, D is TRBD1 (6 bases). CDR1 MNHEY and CDR2 SVGEGT come from the germline V gene. Trimming took off 5 bases at V and 0 bases at J, with 11 bases between the two ends. The CDR3 loop spans 15 amino acids. CDR3 DNA: TGTGCCAGCAGTAATACAGGGTATAGCAATCAGCCCCAGCATTTT. It codes for CASSNTGYSNQPQHF.

This clonotype was detected a few times. This chain connects TRBV9 to TRBJ1-5; no reliable D call. Germline V gene data show CDR1 as SGDLS and CDR2 as YYNGEE. V lost 0 bases to trimming and J lost 5 bases, with 12 bases between them. CDR3 length: 15 amino acids. CDR3 sequence: CASSVGFGLYQPQHF. CDR3 sequence (DNA): TGTGCCAGCAGCGTAGGGTTCGGGTTGTATCAGCCCCAGCATTTT.

The chain recombines TRBV29-1 with TRBJ2-1; D unresolved. Germline V gives CDR1 SQVTM, CDR2 ANQGSEA. V dropped 5 bases and J dropped 15 bases, with 14 bases sitting between them. The CDR3 loop spans 10 amino acids. This chain's CDR3 is CSVHAEHPFF. The CDR3 nucleotides read TGCAGCGTTCACGCGGAGCATCCGTTCTTC.

Comments on this clonotype: Just one base apart from a much larger clone, this may be a read error. This chain joins TRBV5-5 and TRBJ2-5, with D uncertain. This CDR3 is 13 amino acids long. Trimming took off 4 bases at V and 0 bases at J, with 7 bases between the two ends. Germline V gene sequence: CDR1 SGHKS, CDR2 YYEKEE (reference sequence). The CDR3 loop reads CASSVRYQETQYF. CDR3 sequence (DNA): TGTGCCAGCAGCGTAAGGTACCAAGAGACCCAGTACTTC.

As concerns this clonotype: Its ends do not fully match the called genes, so a read error is possible. The CDR3: CASSLDGGFFYERYF. The CDR3 DNA follows: TGTGCCAGCAGCTTAGACGGGGGCTTCTTCTACGAGCGGTACTTC. The rearrangement uses TRBV7-9 and TRBJ2-7; the D gene could be TRBD1 or TRBD2 (6 bases each). The CDR3 extends over 15 amino acids. Per germline, CDR1 SEHNR and CDR2 FQNEAQ (reference sequence).

This clonotype appeared a few times. The rearrangement links TRBV12-3 or TRBV12-4 to TRBJ2-1; TRBD1 matches at 9 bases. The CDR3 is 14 amino acids. Trimming at V came to 5 bases and at J to 4 bases, leaving 3 bases not matched to a gene. The chain's CDR3 is CASSMTGGYNEQFF. The CDR3 bases are TGTGCCAGCAGTATGACAGGGGGGTACAATGAGCAGTTCTTC.

The chain carries TRBV5-6 and TRBJ2-5; TRBD1 might be the D (5 bases). The CDR3 has 13 residues. V was shortened by 1 base and J by 11 bases, with 15 bases between the two germline ends. CDR1 and CDR2 (germline): SGHDT, YYEEEE. The CDR3 DNA sequence: TGTGCCAGCAGCTTGCGAACAGGCAATGAGCAGTACTTC. Its translation: CASSLRTGNEQYF.

About this clonotype itself: This may arise from a read error, as a much more abundant clone is one base away. This chain joins TRBV15 and TRBJ2-1, with a weak D call TRBD2 (6 bases). The J call is uncertain, as TRBJ2-7 better fits the DNA end. The CDR3 is 14 residues long. Germline lookup yields CDR1 LNHNV and CDR2 YYDKDF (reference sequence). CDR3 in DNA: TGTGCCACCAGCCGGGACTCCTCCTACAATGAGCAGTACTTC. Translation: CATSRDSSYNEQYF.

A single count supports this clonotype. A single base separates this from a much larger clone, so it may be a read error. V usage is TRBV12-3 or TRBV12-4 and J usage is TRBJ2-3, with D hard to call. CDR3 length equals 11 residues. CDR3 nucleotide sequence: TGTACCAGCAGTTACGAAAATACGCAGTATTTT. Its protein is CTSSYENTQYF.

This clonotype was found many times. The J gene is TRBJ2-7, the V gene TRBV2, with D tentatively TRBD2 (5 bases). The V gene lost 4 bases and the J gene lost 2 bases, with 15 bases spanning the gap. Germline assignment: CDR1 SNHLY and CDR2 FYNNEI. CDR3 length: 15 residues. The CDR3 reads CASSGTRKRPYEQYF. The CDR3 coding sequence is TGTGCCAGCAGTGGTACTAGGAAGAGGCCCTACGAGCAGTACTTC.

This clonotype was seen a handful of times. This chain joins TRBV7-3 and TRBJ2-7; 9 nucleotides match TRBD2. There are 15 residues in the CDR3. V lost 5 bases and J lost 3; bases outside the gene matches: 8. Germline V gene lookup returns CDR1 SGHTA and CDR2 FQGTGA. CDR3 amino acids: CASSTIAGEDYEQYF. The CDR3 coding sequence is TGTGCCAGCAGCACTATAGCGGGGGAGGACTACGAGCAGTACTTC.

This clonotype was recorded at least ten times. This chain uses TRBV7-9 with TRBJ2-1, with TRBD1 matching over 10 bases. Germline V gene data show CDR1 as SEHNR and CDR2 as FQNEAQ (reference sequence). The CDR3 sequence is 13 residues long. V trimming: 10 bases; J trimming: 5 bases; junction bases outside the gene matches: 5. The CDR3 protein is CATPGQGNNEQFF. The DNA for the CDR3 is TGTGCCACCCCGGGACAGGGGAACAATGAGCAGTTCTTC.

The chain links TRBV28 to TRBJ2-2; D possibly uses TRBD1 or TRBD2 (5 bases each). V lost 7 bases and J lost 1, with 10 bases in between. Germline CDR1 and CDR2: MDHEN and SYDVKM. The CDR3 is 14 amino acids. CDR3 loop: CASTGTMNTGELFF. In DNA, the CDR3 is TGTGCCAGCACCGGGACCATGAACACCGGGGAGCTGTTTTTT.

This chain links TRBV3-1 with TRBJ1-2, with TRBD1 as a possible D gene (5 bases). Trimming took off 2 bases at V and 8 bases at J, with 12 bases between the two ends. The germline gives CDR1 LGHDT, CDR2 YNNKEL (reference sequence). The CDR3 runs 13 residues. The CDR3 DNA is TGTGCCAGCAGCCAATCGAGGGGATGGGGCTACACCTTC. It yields the protein CASSQSRGWGYTF.